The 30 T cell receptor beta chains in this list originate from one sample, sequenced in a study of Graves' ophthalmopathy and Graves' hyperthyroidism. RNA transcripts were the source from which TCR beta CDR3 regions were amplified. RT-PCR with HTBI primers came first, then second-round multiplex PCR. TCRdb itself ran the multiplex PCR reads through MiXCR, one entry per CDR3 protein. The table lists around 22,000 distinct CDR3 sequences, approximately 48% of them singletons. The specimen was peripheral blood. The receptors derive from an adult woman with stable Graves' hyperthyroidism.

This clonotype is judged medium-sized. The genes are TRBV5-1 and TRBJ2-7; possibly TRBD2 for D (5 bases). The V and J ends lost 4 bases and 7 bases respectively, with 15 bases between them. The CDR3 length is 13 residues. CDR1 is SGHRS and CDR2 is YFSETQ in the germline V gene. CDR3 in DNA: TGCGCCAGCAGCCCCACCGTGAGGGAAGAGCAGTACTTC. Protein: CASSPTVREEQYF.

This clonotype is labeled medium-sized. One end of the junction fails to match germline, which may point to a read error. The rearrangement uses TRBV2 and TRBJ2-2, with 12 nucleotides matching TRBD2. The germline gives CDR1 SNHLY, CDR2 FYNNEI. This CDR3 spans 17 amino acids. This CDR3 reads CASREASGRALDGELFF. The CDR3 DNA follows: TGTGCCAGCAGGGAAGCTAGCGGGAGGGCCCTTGACGGGGAGCTGTTTTTT.

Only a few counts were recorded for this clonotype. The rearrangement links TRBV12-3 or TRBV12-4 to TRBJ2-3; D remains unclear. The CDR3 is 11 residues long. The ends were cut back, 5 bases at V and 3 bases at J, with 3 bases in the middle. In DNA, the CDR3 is TGTGCCAGCAGTGTAACAGATACGCAGTATTTT. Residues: CASSVTDTQYF.

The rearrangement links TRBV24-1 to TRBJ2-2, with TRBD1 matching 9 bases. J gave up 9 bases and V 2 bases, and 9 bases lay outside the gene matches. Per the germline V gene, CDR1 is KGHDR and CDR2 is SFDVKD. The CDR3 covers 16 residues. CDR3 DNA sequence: TGTGCCACCAGTGATTCGACAGGGGGGGGTCTGTGGGAGCTGTTTTTT. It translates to CATSDSTGGGLWELFF.

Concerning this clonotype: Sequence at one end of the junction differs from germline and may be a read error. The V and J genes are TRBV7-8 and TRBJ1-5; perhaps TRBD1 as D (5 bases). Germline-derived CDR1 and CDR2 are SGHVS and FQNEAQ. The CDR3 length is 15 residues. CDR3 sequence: CASSPGSVRGQPQHF. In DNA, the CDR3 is TGTGCCAGCAGCCCAGGGTCGGTTAGAGGTCAGCCCCAGCACTTT.

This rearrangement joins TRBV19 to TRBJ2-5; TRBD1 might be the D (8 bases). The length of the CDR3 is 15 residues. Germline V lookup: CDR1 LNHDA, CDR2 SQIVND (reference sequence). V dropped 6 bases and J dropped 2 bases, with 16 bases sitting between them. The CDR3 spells CASRAGQGLQETQYF. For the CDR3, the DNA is TGTGCCAGTAGAGCCGGACAGGGACTACAAGAGACCCAGTACTTC. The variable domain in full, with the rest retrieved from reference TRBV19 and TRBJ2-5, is DGGITQSPKYLFRKEGQNVTLSCEQNLNHDAMYWYRQDPGQGLRLIYYSQIVNDFQKGDIAEGYSVSREKKESFPLTVTSAQKNPTAFYLCASRAGQGLQETQYFGPGTRLLVL.

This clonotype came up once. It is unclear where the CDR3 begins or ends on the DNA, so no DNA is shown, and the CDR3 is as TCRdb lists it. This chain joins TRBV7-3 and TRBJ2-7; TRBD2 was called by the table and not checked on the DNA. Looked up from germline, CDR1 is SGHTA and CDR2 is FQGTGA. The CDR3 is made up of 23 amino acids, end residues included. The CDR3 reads CASSFYICSARGGGRAYSYEQYF.

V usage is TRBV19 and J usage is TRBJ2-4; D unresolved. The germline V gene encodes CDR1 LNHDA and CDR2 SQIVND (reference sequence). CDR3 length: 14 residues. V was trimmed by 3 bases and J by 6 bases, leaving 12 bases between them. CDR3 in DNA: TGTGCCAGTAGTATCGCGAGCTCTGGAAACATTCAGTACTTC. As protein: CASSIASSGNIQYF.

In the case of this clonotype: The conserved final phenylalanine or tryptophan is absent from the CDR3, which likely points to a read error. CDR3 DNA: TGTGCCAGCAGCTTGGAGCTAGCGGGAGGGTCCCAAGAGACCCAGTACTGC. Its translation is CASSLELAGGSQETQYC. The chain employs TRBV5-6 and TRBJ2-5; 12 nucleotides match TRBD2. After removal of 0 bases from V and 1 base from J, the junction contained 4 bases not matched to a gene. The CDR3 totals 17 residues. Germline V gene data show CDR1 as SGHDT and CDR2 as YYEEEE.

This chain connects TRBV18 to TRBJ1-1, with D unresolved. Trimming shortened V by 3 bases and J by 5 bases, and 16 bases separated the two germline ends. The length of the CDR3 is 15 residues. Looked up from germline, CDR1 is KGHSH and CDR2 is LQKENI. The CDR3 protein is CASSPGYGLLTEAFF. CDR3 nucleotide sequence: TGTGCCAGCTCACCTGGGTACGGGCTTTTGACTGAAGCTTTCTTT.

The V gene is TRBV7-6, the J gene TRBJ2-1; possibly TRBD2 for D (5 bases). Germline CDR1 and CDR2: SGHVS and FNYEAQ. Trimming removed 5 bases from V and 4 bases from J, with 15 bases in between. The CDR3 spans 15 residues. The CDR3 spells CASSPGGEYYNEQFF. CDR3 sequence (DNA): TGTGCCAGCAGCCCCGGAGGAGAGTATTACAATGAGCAGTTCTTC.

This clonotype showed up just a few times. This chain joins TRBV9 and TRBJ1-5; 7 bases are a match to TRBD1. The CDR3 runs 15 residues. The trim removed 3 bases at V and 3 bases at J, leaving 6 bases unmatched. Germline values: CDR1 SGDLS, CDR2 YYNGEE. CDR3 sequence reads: CASSASGGTNQPQHF. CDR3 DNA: TGTGCCAGCAGCGCCTCAGGGGGGACCAATCAGCCCCAGCATTTT.

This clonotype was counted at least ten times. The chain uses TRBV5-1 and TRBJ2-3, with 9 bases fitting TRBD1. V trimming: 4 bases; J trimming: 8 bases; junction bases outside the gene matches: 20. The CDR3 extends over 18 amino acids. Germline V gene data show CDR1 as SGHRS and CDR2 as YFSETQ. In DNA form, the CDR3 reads TGCGCCAGCAGCCCGGACAGGGGAGAAGGTCAGATCAGGGTTACGCAGTATTTT. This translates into CASSPDRGEGQIRVTQYF.

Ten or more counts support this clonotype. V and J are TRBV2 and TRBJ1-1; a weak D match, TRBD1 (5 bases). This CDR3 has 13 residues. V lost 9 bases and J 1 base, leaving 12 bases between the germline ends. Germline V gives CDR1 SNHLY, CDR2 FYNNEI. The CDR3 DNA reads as TGTGCCAGATCCTGGGACCAGAACACTGAAGCTTTCTTT. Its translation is CARSWDQNTEAFF.

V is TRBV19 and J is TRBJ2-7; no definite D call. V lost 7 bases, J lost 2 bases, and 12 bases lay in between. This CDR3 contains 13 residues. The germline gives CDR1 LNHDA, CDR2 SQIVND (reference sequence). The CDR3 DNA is TGTGCCAGTACCGGGCCCGGAACCTACGAGCAGTACTTC. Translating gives CASTGPGTYEQYF.

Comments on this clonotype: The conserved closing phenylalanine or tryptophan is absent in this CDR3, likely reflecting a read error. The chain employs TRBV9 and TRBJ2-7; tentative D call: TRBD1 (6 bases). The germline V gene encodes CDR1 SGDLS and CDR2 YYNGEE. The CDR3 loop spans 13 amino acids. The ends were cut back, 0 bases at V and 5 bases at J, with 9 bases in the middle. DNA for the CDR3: TGTGCCAGCAGCGTAGGGGCAGGGGACGAGCAGTACCTC. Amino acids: CASSVGAGDEQYL.

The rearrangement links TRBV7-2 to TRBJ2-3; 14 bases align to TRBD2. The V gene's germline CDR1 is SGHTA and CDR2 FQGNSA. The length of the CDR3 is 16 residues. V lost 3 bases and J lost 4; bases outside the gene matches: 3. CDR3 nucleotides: TGTGCCAGCAGCTTTGGGACTAGCGGGAGTGCAGATACGCAGTATTTT. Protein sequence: CASSFGTSGSADTQYF. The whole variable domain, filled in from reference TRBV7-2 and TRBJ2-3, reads GAGVSQSPSNKVTEKGKDVELRCDPISGHTALYWYRQSLGQGLEFLIYFQGNSAPDKSGLPSDRFSAERTGGSVSTLTIQRTQQEDSAVYLCASSFGTSGSADTQYFGPGTRLTVL.

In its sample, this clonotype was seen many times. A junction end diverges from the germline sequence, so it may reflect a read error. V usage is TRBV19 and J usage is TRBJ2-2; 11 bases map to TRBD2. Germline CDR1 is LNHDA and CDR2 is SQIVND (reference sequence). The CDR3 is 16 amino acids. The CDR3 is CASSIAGGHRVGELFF. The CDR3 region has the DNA TGTGCCAGCAGTATAGCGGGAGGGCACCGGGTCGGGGAGCTGTTTTTT. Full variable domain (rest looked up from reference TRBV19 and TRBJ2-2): DGGITQSPKYLFRKEGQNVTLSCEQNLNHDAMYWYRQDPGQGLRLIYYSQIVNDFQKGDIAEGYSVSREKKESFPLTVTSAQKNPTAFYLCASSIAGGHRVGELFFGEGSRLTVL.

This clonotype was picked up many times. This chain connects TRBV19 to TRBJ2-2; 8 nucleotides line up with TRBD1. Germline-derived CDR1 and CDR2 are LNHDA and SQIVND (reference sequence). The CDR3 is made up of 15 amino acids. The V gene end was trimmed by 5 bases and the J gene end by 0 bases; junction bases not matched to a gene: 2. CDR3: CASSQGAANTGELFF. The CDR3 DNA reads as TGTGCCAGTAGTCAGGGGGCCGCGAACACCGGGGAGCTGTTTTTT.

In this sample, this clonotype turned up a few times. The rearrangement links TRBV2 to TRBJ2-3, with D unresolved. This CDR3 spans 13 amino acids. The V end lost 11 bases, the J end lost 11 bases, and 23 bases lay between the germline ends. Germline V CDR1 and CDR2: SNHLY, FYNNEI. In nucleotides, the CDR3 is TGTGCCGTTGCGCGCCCCTCCTACAATGAGCAGTATTTT. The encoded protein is CAVARPSYNEQYF.

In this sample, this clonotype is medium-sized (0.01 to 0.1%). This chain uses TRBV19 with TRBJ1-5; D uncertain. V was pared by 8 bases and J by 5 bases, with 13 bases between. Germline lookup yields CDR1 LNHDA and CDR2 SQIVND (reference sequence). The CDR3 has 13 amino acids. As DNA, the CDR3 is TGTGCCAGTTCTCCTAGAGCGGATCAGCCCCAGCATTTT. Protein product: CASSPRADQPQHF.

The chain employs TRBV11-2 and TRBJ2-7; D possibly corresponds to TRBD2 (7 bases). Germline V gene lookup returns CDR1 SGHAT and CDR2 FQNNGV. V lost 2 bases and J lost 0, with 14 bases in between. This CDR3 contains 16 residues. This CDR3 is CASSLRGGQLSYEQYF. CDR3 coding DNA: TGTGCCAGCAGCTTAAGGGGGGGCCAGCTCTCCTACGAGCAGTACTTC. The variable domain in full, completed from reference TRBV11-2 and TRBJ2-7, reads EAGVAQSPRYKIIEKRQSVAFWCNPISGHATLYWYQQILGQGPKLLIQFQNNGVVDDSQLPKDRFSAERLKGVDSTLKIQPAKLEDSAVYLCASSLRGGQLSYEQYFGPGTRLTVT.

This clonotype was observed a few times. This CDR3 reads CASSPSGPANTGELFF. Written as DNA, the CDR3 is TGTGCCAGCTCACCTTCGGGACCGGCGAACACCGGGGAGCTGTTTTTT. This chain joins TRBV18 and TRBJ2-2; D may be TRBD1 or TRBD2 (5 bases each). The germline CDR1 and CDR2 sequences are KGHSH and LQKENI. Trimming left V 3 bases short and J 0 bases short, with 11 bases between. CDR3 length: 16 residues.

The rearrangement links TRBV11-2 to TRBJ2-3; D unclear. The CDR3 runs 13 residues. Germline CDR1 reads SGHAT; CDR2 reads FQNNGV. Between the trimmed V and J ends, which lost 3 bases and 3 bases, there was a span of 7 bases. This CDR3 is CASSLAGTDTQYF. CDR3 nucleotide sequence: TGTGCCAGCAGCTTGGCCGGGACAGATACGCAGTATTTT.

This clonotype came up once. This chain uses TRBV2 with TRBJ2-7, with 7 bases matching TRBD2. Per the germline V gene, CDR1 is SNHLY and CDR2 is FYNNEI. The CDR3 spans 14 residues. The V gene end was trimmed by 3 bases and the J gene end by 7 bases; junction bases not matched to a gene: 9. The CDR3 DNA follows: TGTGCCAGCAGTGACACCGCGGGAGTTTGTGAGCAGTACTTC. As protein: CASSDTAGVCEQYF.

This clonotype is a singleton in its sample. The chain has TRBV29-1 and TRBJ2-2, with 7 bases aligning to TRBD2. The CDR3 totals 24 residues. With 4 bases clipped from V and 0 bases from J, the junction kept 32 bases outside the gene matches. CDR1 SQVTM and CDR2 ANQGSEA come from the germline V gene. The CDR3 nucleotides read TGCAGCGTTGGAGGGAAGCGGGGTTTGCGCCAGGGTCCCCAGGGCTGTGCGAACACCGGGGAGCTGTTTTTT. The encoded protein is CSVGGKRGLRQGPQGCANTGELFF.

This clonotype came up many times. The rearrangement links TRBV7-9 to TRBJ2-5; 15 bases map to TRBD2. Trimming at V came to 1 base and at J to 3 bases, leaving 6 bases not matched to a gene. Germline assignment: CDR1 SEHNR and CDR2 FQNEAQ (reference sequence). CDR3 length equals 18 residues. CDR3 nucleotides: TGTGCCAGCAGCTTAGGGACTAGCGGGAGGGGGGTCAAAGAGACCCAGTACTTC. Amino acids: CASSLGTSGRGVKETQYF.

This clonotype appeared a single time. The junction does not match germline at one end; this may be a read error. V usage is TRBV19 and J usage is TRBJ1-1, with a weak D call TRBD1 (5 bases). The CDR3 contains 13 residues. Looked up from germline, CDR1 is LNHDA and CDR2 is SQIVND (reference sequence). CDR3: CTSSMNSAGRAFF. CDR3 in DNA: TGTACCAGTAGTATGAATTCGGCAGGGAGGGCCTTCTTT.

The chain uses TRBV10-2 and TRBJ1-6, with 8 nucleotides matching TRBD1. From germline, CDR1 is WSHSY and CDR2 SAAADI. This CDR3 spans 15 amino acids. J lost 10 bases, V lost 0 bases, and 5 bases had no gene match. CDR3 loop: CASSESTGVGSPLHF. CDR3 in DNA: TGCGCCAGCAGTGAGTCGACAGGGGTCGGATCACCCCTCCACTTT.

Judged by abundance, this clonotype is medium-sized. The CDR3 region has the DNA TGCAGCGTTGGACTAGCGGGAGGGGCTAGCTCCTACGAGCAGTACTTC. Translated: CSVGLAGGASSYEQYF. The genes are TRBV29-1 and TRBJ2-7; 14 bases agree with TRBD2. Trimming at V came to 4 bases and at J to 0 bases, leaving 5 bases not matched to a gene. The CDR3 length is 16 residues. Germline values: CDR1 SQVTM, CDR2 ANQGSEA.